These T cell receptor beta chains were read from a single sample in a study of metastatic and nonmetastatic thyroid tumors. TCRdb re-clonotyped the PCR reads via MiXCR. Of about 13,000 clones in the sample, about 33% were seen once. Sample: tumor tissue. The receptors originated from a male donor with papillary thyroid cancer or a benign thyroid nodule (not recorded which). Some clones in this sample may be carry-over from other donors' samples. CDR3s include the opening cysteine and the closing phenylalanine or tryptophan. A D gene is named only where the DNA matches it firmly. For some rows the clone size is stated as once, few or many, or as a class when expanded; others skip it.

cdr3_aa | cdr3_nt | d_call | clone_size | j_call | v_call
CASSFDRYEQYF | TGTGCCAGCAGTTTCGACCGCTACGAGCAGTACTTC | . | few | TRBJ2-7 | TRBV28
CASIYKPLGWYEQYF | TGTGCCAGCATTTACAAACCGCTCGGGTGGTACGAGCAGTACTTC | . | . | TRBJ2-7 | TRBV6-5
CASSPPTGFTTEAFF | TGTGCCAGCAGCCCTCCGACAGGGTTTACCACTGAAGCTTTCTTT | TRBD1 | few | TRBJ1-1 | TRBV6-2/TRBV6-3
CASSQDMVEETQYF | TGTGCCAGCAGCCAAGATATGGTGGAAGAGACCCAGTACTTC | . | few | TRBJ2-5 | TRBV14
CASSLYTGTSGSYEQYF | TGTGCCAGCAGCTTGTATACCGGGACTAGCGGGAGTTACGAGCAGTACTTC | TRBD2 | . | TRBJ2-7 | TRBV11-2
CSAREDRGGSPLHF | TGCAGTGCTAGGGAGGACAGGGGCGGTTCACCCCTCCACTTT | TRBD1 | . | TRBJ1-6 | TRBV20-1
CSARDPQGYEQYF | TGCAGTGCTAGAGATCCCCAGGGCTACGAGCAGTACTTC | . | . | TRBJ2-7 | TRBV20-1
CASSAYVASSYNEQFF | TGTGCCAGTAGCGCCTATGTAGCGAGCTCCTACAATGAGCAGTTCTTC | . | medium-sized | TRBJ2-1 | TRBV19
CASSDGYAGNTIYF | TGTGCCAGCAGTGACGGCTACGCAGGAAACACCATATATTTT | . | few | TRBJ1-3 | TRBV6-1
CASTGFPSEAFF | TGTGCCAGCACGGGGTTTCCGTCTGAAGCTTTCTTT | . | . | TRBJ1-1 | TRBV6-2/TRBV6-3
CASSPKRASTDTQYF | TGTGCCAGCAGCCCTAAGCGGGCAAGCACAGATACGCAGTATTTT | . | few | TRBJ2-3 | TRBV14
CASSRKGYNEQFF | TGTGCCAGCAGCCGTAAAGGGTACAATGAGCAGTTCTTC | . | . | TRBJ2-1 | TRBV7-2
CASSPAGLGGTGELFF | TGTGCCAGCAGCCCCGCGGGACTAGGAGGGACCGGGGAGCTGTTTTTT | TRBD2 | medium-sized | TRBJ2-2 | TRBV11-2
CASTWTSGSYNEQFF | TGTGCCAGCACTTGGACTAGCGGATCCTACAATGAGCAGTTCTTC | TRBD2 | . | TRBJ2-1 | TRBV6-5
CAWSVLRNVRNSPLHF | TGTGCCTGGAGTGTACTTCGTAACGTCCGTAATTCACCCCTCCACTTT | . | . | TRBJ1-6 | TRBV30
CASGLASTDTQYF | TGTGCCAGCGGACTAGCTAGCACAGATACGCAGTATTTT | TRBD2 | few | TRBJ2-3 | TRBV6-1
CASSLRGGSSYNSPLHF | TGCGCCAGCAGCTTGAGGGGCGGCAGCTCCTATAATTCACCCCTCCACTTT | . | . | TRBJ1-6 | TRBV5-1
CASSLSRGGLNGYTF | TGTGCCAGCAGTTTATCACGGGGCGGCCTCAATGGCTACACCTTC | . | . | TRBJ1-2 | TRBV27
CASSEGRLISGNTIYF | TGTGCCAGCAGTGAAGGTCGGCTGATCTCTGGAAACACCATATATTTT | . | few | TRBJ1-3 | TRBV6-1
CASSEDTYNEQFF | TGCGCCAGCAGCGAAGATACCTACAATGAGCAGTTCTTC | . | . | TRBJ2-1 | TRBV5-1
CASSEGGLSGNTIYF | TGTGCCAGCAGTGAGGGCGGACTCTCTGGAAACACCATATATTTT | . | few | TRBJ1-3 | TRBV6-1